Below, 14 T cell receptor beta chains from the same sample are listed, as sequenced in a study of OX40 agonist ivuxolimab in advanced cancers. Generated by immunoSEQ multiplex PCR, the TCRdb table keeps only in-frame clones and is missing some. Here the sample spans some 43,000 clones, 88% being singletons. The specimen comprised CD4+ or CD8+ T cells sorted from blood, sampled in a trial of the OX40 agonist ivuxolimab. The receptor set was obtained from an adult with an advanced solid tumor such as melanoma, head and neck, liver or kidney cancer.

With respect to this clone: An end of the junction differs from the germline gene, which may be a read error. The J gene is TRBJ2-7, the V gene TRBV11-3; TRBD2 might be the D (6 bases). CDR1 and CDR2 (germline): SGHNT, YENEEA. The CDR3 totals 13 residues. In DNA form, the CDR3 reads TGTGCCGGCAGCTCCCCGGGGGTACACGAGCAGTACTTC. This sequence encodes CAGSSPGVHEQYF.

The gene calls are TRBV5-8 and TRBJ1-1; D is unclear. With 1 base removed from V and 4 bases from J, the gap between germline ends came to 11 bases. This CDR3 spans 14 amino acids. Germline CDR1 SGHTS, CDR2 YDEGEE. The CDR3 nucleotides read TGTGCCAGCAGCTTGAAGGGTGGTAGCACTGAAGCTTTCTTT. Residues: CASSLKGGSTEAFF.

V usage is TRBV7-2 and J usage is TRBJ1-5; 7 positions agree with TRBD1. The ends lost 6 bases at V and 3 bases at J; junction bases unmatched: 8. The CDR3 is made up of 15 amino acids. Germline assignment: CDR1 SGHTA and CDR2 FQGNSA. Written as DNA, the CDR3 is TGTGCCAGCAGTTTCACAGGGGACGCCAATCAGCCCCAGCATTTT. Translation gives CASSFTGDANQPQHF.

The gene calls are TRBV9 and TRBJ2-5; no firm D call. The germline V gene has CDR1 SGDLS and CDR2 YYNGEE. This CDR3 has 13 amino acids. Trimming shortened V by 4 bases and J by 7 bases, and 14 bases separated the two germline ends. Here the CDR3 reads CASSQQSRGTQYF. The CDR3, as DNA: TGTGCCAGCAGCCAGCAATCCCGTGGGACCCAGTACTTC.

This clone was picked up one time. The chain couples TRBV5-4 to TRBJ2-5, with D possibly matching TRBD2 (5 bases). V was cut by 4 bases and J by 4 bases, with 17 bases left in between. The CDR3 contains 15 residues. In germline, CDR1 is SGHNT, CDR2 YYREEE (reference sequence). The CDR3 here is CASSHTSQVGETQYF. The CDR3 coding sequence is TGTGCCAGCAGCCATACTAGTCAGGTTGGAGAGACCCAGTACTTC.

V gene TRBV7-3 combines with J gene TRBJ1-3, with D possibly TRBD1 on 5 matching bases. The CDR3 is 15 residues long. The germline V gene encodes CDR1 SGHTA and CDR2 FQGTGA. V lost 5 bases, J lost 0 bases, and 11 bases lay in between. This chain's CDR3 is CASSPGGGSGNTIYF. The CDR3 nucleotides are TGTGCCAGCAGCCCCGGGGGGGGCTCTGGAAACACCATATATTTT.

V is TRBV27 and J is TRBJ2-7, with 12 bases fitting TRBD1. CDR3 length: 16 residues. After removal of 5 bases from V and 1 base from J, the junction contained 6 bases not matched to a gene. Per the germline V gene, CDR1 is MNHEY and CDR2 is SMNVEV (reference sequence). CDR3 sequence (DNA): TGTGCCAGCAGTCCCGGGACAGGGGGCAGATCCTACGAGCAGTACTTC. It specifies CASSPGTGGRSYEQYF.

V gene TRBV28 combines with J gene TRBJ2-2; possibly TRBD1 for D (6 bases). Trimming shortened V by 1 base and J by 5 bases, and 14 bases separated the two germline ends. Germline CDR1 reads MDHEN; CDR2 reads SYDVKM. The CDR3 is 16 amino acids. This CDR3 is CASSLYGTRGTGELFF. DNA for the CDR3: TGTGCCAGCAGTTTATACGGGACGAGGGGGACCGGGGAGCTGTTTTTT.

The rearrangement uses TRBV7-6 and TRBJ2-7; either TRBD1 or TRBD2 may fit D (5 bases each). Germline V CDR1 and CDR2: SGHVS, FNYEAQ. The CDR3 is 14 amino acids. Deletions cut 1 base from V and 7 bases from J, with 14 bases between. The CDR3 nucleotides read TGTGCCAGCAGCTTAGGGTACGGGGCGTATGAGCAGTACTTC. This gives the protein CASSLGYGAYEQYF.

This clone was counted a single time. This chain uses TRBV4-2 with TRBJ2-1, with D uncertain. Germline V lookup: CDR1 LGHNA, CDR2 YNFKEQ. The CDR3 is 17 residues long. V was clipped by 0 bases and J by 0 bases, with 12 bases between them. The CDR3 coding sequence is TGTGCCAGCAGCCAAGAGGTCGGGCGTAGCTCCTACAATGAGCAGTTCTTC. Its protein is CASSQEVGRSSYNEQFF.

The chain carries TRBV2 and TRBJ2-1; 9 nucleotides align to TRBD1. Per the germline V gene, CDR1 is SNHLY and CDR2 is FYNNEI. This CDR3 is built from 14 residues. Trimming cost V 6 bases and J 10 bases; bases outside gene matches: 10. CDR3 DNA sequence: TGTGCCAGCAGGTCCGGGACAGGGTCCTCCGAGCAGTTCTTC. Encoded protein: CASRSGTGSSEQFF.

This chain connects TRBV7-3 to TRBJ2-1; D is unclear. V lost 0 bases and J lost 7, with 7 bases in between. This CDR3 spans 13 amino acids. CDR1 is SGHTA, CDR2 FQGTGA, per germline. The CDR3 region is CASSLTGVNEQFF. DNA of the CDR3: TGTGCCAGCAGCTTAACTGGAGTAAATGAGCAGTTCTTC.

V and J are TRBV18 and TRBJ2-7; TRBD1 matches at 9 bases. Losses at the gene ends were 0 bases for V and 2 bases for J; bases not matched to a gene: 5. The length of the CDR3 is 16 residues. The V gene's germline CDR1 is KGHSH and CDR2 LQKENI. This CDR3 is CASSPPVGQGPYEQYF. The CDR3 DNA reads as TGTGCCAGCTCACCACCTGTGGGACAGGGTCCCTACGAGCAGTACTTC.

The V call is TRBV6-5, the J call TRBJ1-1, with TRBD1 matching 7 bases. Trimming at V came to 0 bases and at J to 4 bases, leaving 2 bases not matched to a gene. CDR3 length: 14 residues. CDR1 and CDR2 from the germline V gene are MNHEY and SVGAGI. DNA for the CDR3: TGTGCCAGCAGTTACTCAGGGGGCCGCACTGAAGCTTTCTTT. Residues: CASSYSGGRTEAFF.